This TCR beta chain came from a study of glioma-infiltrating T cells (dated by TCRdb to about 2016). Background for the entire study: Glioma tissue, non-neoplastic brain tissue and matched peripheral blood mononuclear cells were used as sources from which TCR alpha- and beta-chain repertoires were sequenced. To measure divergence between tissue and blood T-cell populations, each tissue-infiltrating repertoire was compared with the peripheral blood repertoire of the same patient. Three low-grade glioma patients, roughly 8 primary glioblastoma patients, and three non-glioma patients who contributed non-neoplastic brain tissue made up the paired cohort.

Overall study results and their limits: VJ-independent divergence between tissue and blood was found to be below expectation in non-neoplastic patients but above expectation in all gliomas, particularly low-grade gliomas. Tissue and blood shared very few CDR3 sequences, a result attributed to high CDR3 diversity and limited sampling. Group comparisons were based on small numbers of patients: three non-neoplastic, three low-grade glioma and several glioblastoma patients.

This clonotype was seen repeatedly, ten times or more. Its antigen is still unknown. The sample holds no much larger clone one base away, and base qualities are not on file. The CDR3, from cysteine to phenylalanine, totals 14 residues. Just the 42-base CDR3 DNA is kept, in frame starting at base 1. Sequences SGHRS (CDR1) and YFSETQ (CDR2) are obtained from the germline V gene. The V and J ends are trimmed by 3 bases and 9 bases, leaving 13 bases between them. TCR alpha and beta CDR3 regions were amplified with the iRepertoire nested amplicon-rescue multiplex PCR (arm-PCR) platform from RNA. The input for one-step reverse transcription and amplification was roughly 85-400 ng of tissue mRNA or PBMC total RNA. After bead purification, a secondary multiplex PCR added Illumina adapters, and libraries were gel-purified between 200 and 400 bp. The libraries contained internal 6-nucleotide barcodes that were used for demultiplexing. Sequencing of the libraries was done on an Illumina MiSeq using 2x220 or 2x250 nucleotide paired-end reads. The paper's data handling went like this. FLASH 1.2.11 was used to merge paired reads, and BWA-MEM then aligned the reads to the GRCh37 human genome before TRA and TRB reads were extracted. An IMGT-derived reference of cassette sequences and CDR3 motifs, with pseudogenes included, was used for V and J assignment. Three-frame translation of reads was performed, and productive CDR3s were defined as those with a C...FGXG motif and no stop codons. A clonotype was defined as a unique combination of a V-J cassette pair and a CDR3 amino acid sequence. Reads were filtered by Hamming distance, with the threshold set by the sequence error rate of each sample in mapped regions. TCRdb reran the public reads through fastp at Q25 and MiXCR, keeping productive beta chains. Rows are unified per CDR3 protein, each entry keeping the most common DNA and genes. The V and J calls were determined by TCRdb, not by the authors. For this sample there are approximately 100,000 distinct CDR3 sequences; approximately 26% appear just once. 35% of the sample comes from the top ten.

This receptor was taken from a human donor with low-grade glioma or glioblastoma, undergoing nonglioma brain surgery, or in good health (not recorded which). The sequenced material came from glioma tissue, nonneoplastic brain tissue, or PBMCs (not recorded which). The chain was built from TRBV5-1 and TRBJ1-6; TRBD1 is perhaps the D gene, given 6 matching bases. The CDR3 here reads CASSSGQRGSPLHF. DNA sequence: TGCGCCAGCAGCTCGGGACAAAGGGGTTCACCCCTCCACTTT.